This is a list of T cell receptor beta chains from one sample in a study of T cell responses to AZD1222 COVID-19 vaccine. This table comes from immunoSEQ multiplex PCR, and its TCRdb copy is limited to in-frame clones, with some not included. The table records about 83,000 clones, more than 70% of them present only once. The sample consisted of peripheral blood, taken on day 0 of AZD1222 vaccination. The receptor source for this set is an adult in good health. Both conserved end residues are part of each CDR3. The order of the fields is clone size, V gene, D gene, J gene, CDR3 protein, CDR3 DNA. D genes are given only for firm matches. Size tells how often a clone was seen (once, few, many) or the class of an expanded clone, and some rows leave it out.

clone_size: -
v_call: TRBV7-9
d_call: -
j_call: TRBJ1-1
cdr3_aa: CASSLSGENTEAFF
cdr3_nt: TGTGCCAGCAGCTTATCTGGGGAGAACACTGAAGCTTTCTTT

clone_size: -
v_call: TRBV28
d_call: -
j_call: TRBJ2-4
cdr3_aa: CASSFDLGGGDIQYF
cdr3_nt: TGTGCCAGCAGTTTTGATTTAGGGGGAGGGGACATTCAGTACTTC

clone_size: -
v_call: TRBV7-9
d_call: TRBD1
j_call: TRBJ2-2
cdr3_aa: CASSSPAGQGNTGELFF
cdr3_nt: TGTGCCAGCAGCTCCCCGGCGGGACAGGGGAACACCGGGGAGCTGTTTTTT

clone_size: -
v_call: TRBV7-8
d_call: -
j_call: TRBJ2-7
cdr3_aa: CASTNLGGPQYF
cdr3_nt: TGTGCCAGTACCAATCTAGGGGGGCCGCAGTACTTC

clone_size: -
v_call: TRBV6-6
d_call: -
j_call: TRBJ1-5
cdr3_aa: CASSPSDALYSNQPQHF
cdr3_nt: TGTGCCAGCAGTCCCTCCGACGCGCTTTATAGCAATCAGCCCCAGCATTTT

clone_size: -
v_call: TRBV18
d_call: -
j_call: TRBJ1-3
cdr3_aa: CASSPSPGSAGNTIYF
cdr3_nt: TGTGCCAGCTCACCATCCCCGGGGTCAGCTGGAAACACCATATATTTT

clone_size: once
v_call: TRBV4-3
d_call: -
j_call: TRBJ2-7
cdr3_aa: CASSQAPSGEQYF
cdr3_nt: TGCGCCAGCAGCCAAGCCCCTAGTGGCGAGCAGTACTTC

clone_size: few
v_call: TRBV11-3
d_call: TRBD2
j_call: TRBJ2-3
cdr3_aa: CASSPGSGGPKSTDTQYF
cdr3_nt: TGTGCCAGCAGCCCAGGGTCGGGGGGGCCGAAGAGCACAGATACGCAGTATTTT

clone_size: -
v_call: TRBV28
d_call: -
j_call: TRBJ1-6
cdr3_aa: CASSSISGASPLHF
cdr3_nt: TGTGCCAGCAGCTCGATCTCCGGGGCTTCACCCCTCCACTTT

clone_size: -
v_call: TRBV5-1
d_call: TRBD1
j_call: TRBJ1-3
cdr3_aa: CASSPQGTPGNTIYF
cdr3_nt: TGCGCCAGCAGCCCACAGGGGACTCCTGGAAACACCATATATTTT

clone_size: -
v_call: TRBV6-6
d_call: -
j_call: TRBJ2-2
cdr3_aa: CASGGDRLSGELFF
cdr3_nt: TGTGCCAGCGGAGGGGACAGACTTTCCGGGGAGCTGTTTTTT

clone_size: -
v_call: TRBV29-1
d_call: TRBD1
j_call: TRBJ1-3
cdr3_aa: CSVVSTTDRAGNTIYF
cdr3_nt: TGCAGCGTTGTCTCAACAACGGACAGGGCGGGAAACACCATATATTTT

clone_size: -
v_call: TRBV5-1
d_call: -
j_call: TRBJ1-6
cdr3_aa: CASSLAVPPPLHF
cdr3_nt: TGCGCCAGCAGCTTGGCGGTACCGCCACCCCTCCACTTT

clone_size: -
v_call: TRBV4-3
d_call: -
j_call: TRBJ1-5
cdr3_aa: CASSQDWRGGWPQHF
cdr3_nt: TGCGCCAGCAGCCAAGATTGGAGGGGTGGATGGCCCCAGCATTTT

clone_size: -
v_call: TRBV5-8
d_call: -
j_call: TRBJ2-1
cdr3_aa: CASSLVSAGSHNEQFF
cdr3_nt: TGTGCCAGCAGCTTGGTGAGTGCAGGGTCCCACAATGAGCAGTTCTTC

clone_size: -
v_call: TRBV7-2
d_call: TRBD2
j_call: TRBJ2-2
cdr3_aa: CASSNRDYVTGELFF
cdr3_nt: TGTGCCAGCAGCAACCGGGACTACGTCACCGGGGAGCTGTTTTTT

clone_size: -
v_call: TRBV6-5
d_call: TRBD2
j_call: TRBJ2-7
cdr3_aa: CASSYSAGGTGEQYF
cdr3_nt: TGTGCCAGCAGTTACTCGGCGGGGGGGACCGGCGAGCAGTACTTC

clone_size: -
v_call: TRBV6-2/TRBV6-3
d_call: TRBD1
j_call: TRBJ1-5
cdr3_aa: CASSPRRAQGVYQPQHF
cdr3_nt: TGTGCCAGCAGCCCGCGAAGAGCTCAGGGGGTATATCAGCCCCAGCATTTT

clone_size: -
v_call: TRBV11-2
d_call: TRBD2
j_call: TRBJ2-1
cdr3_aa: CASTGRLAGGNEQFF
cdr3_nt: TGTGCCAGCACAGGGAGACTAGCGGGCGGGAATGAGCAGTTCTTC

clone_size: -
v_call: TRBV2
d_call: -
j_call: TRBJ1-6
cdr3_aa: CASLSDSYNSPLHF
cdr3_nt: TGTGCCAGCCTGTCGGACTCCTATAATTCACCCCTCCACTTT

clone_size: once
v_call: TRBV10-1
d_call: -
j_call: TRBJ2-1
cdr3_aa: CASSEGAVGEQFF
cdr3_nt: TGCGCCAGCAGTGAGGGGGCGGTTGGTGAGCAGTTCTTC

clone_size: -
v_call: TRBV11-2
d_call: -
j_call: TRBJ2-7
cdr3_aa: CASSLQGKYYEQYF
cdr3_nt: TGTGCCAGCAGCCTACAGGGAAAATACTACGAGCAGTACTTC

clone_size: -
v_call: TRBV19
d_call: TRBD1
j_call: TRBJ2-7
cdr3_aa: CASSIAGGFTYEQYF
cdr3_nt: TGTGCCAGTAGTATAGCAGGGGGCTTCACCTACGAGCAGTACTTC

clone_size: -
v_call: TRBV19
d_call: -
j_call: TRBJ2-7
cdr3_aa: CASSMSSLSSYEQYF
cdr3_nt: TGTGCCAGTAGTATGAGTTCACTAAGCTCCTACGAGCAGTACTTC

clone_size: -
v_call: TRBV28
d_call: -
j_call: TRBJ2-4
cdr3_aa: CASSILKVAKNIQYF
cdr3_nt: TGTGCCAGCAGTATCCTCAAGGTAGCCAAAAACATTCAGTACTTC

clone_size: -
v_call: TRBV12-3/TRBV12-4
d_call: -
j_call: TRBJ1-2
cdr3_aa: CASSFFSGYTF
cdr3_nt: TGTGCCAGCAGTTTTTTCAGTGGCTACACCTTC

clone_size: -
v_call: TRBV5-6
d_call: -
j_call: TRBJ2-7
cdr3_aa: CASSTDYEQYF
cdr3_nt: TGTGCCAGCAGCACCGACTACGAGCAGTACTTC

clone_size: few
v_call: TRBV4-1
d_call: -
j_call: TRBJ2-2
cdr3_aa: CASSLEIPLRVNTGELFF
cdr3_nt: TGCGCCAGCAGCCTGGAGATACCCTTGAGGGTGAACACCGGGGAGCTGTTTTTT

clone_size: -
v_call: TRBV9
d_call: -
j_call: TRBJ2-7
cdr3_aa: CASSVVPRLGSYEQYF
cdr3_nt: TGTGCCAGCAGCGTAGTTCCCCGGCTTGGCTCCTACGAGCAGTACTTC

clone_size: -
v_call: TRBV3-1/TRBV3-2
d_call: -
j_call: TRBJ1-4
cdr3_aa: CASSQVGSGGEKLFF
cdr3_nt: TGTGCCAGCAGCCAAGTGGGCTCCGGCGGTGAAAAACTGTTTTTT

clone_size: -
v_call: TRBV30
d_call: -
j_call: TRBJ2-2
cdr3_aa: CAWSVGGRGELFF
cdr3_nt: TGTGCCTGGAGTGTGGGGGGGCGAGGGGAGCTGTTTTTT

clone_size: -
v_call: TRBV7-2
d_call: -
j_call: TRBJ2-7
cdr3_aa: CASSNRDPFREQYF
cdr3_nt: TGTGCCAGCAGCAACCGGGACCCCTTTCGGGAGCAGTACTTC

clone_size: -
v_call: TRBV24-1
d_call: TRBD2
j_call: TRBJ2-6
cdr3_aa: CATSDSRSGGAGANVLTF
cdr3_nt: TGTGCCACCAGTGATTCTCGGTCCGGGGGGGCCGGGGCCAACGTCCTGACTTTC

clone_size: -
v_call: TRBV4-1
d_call: -
j_call: TRBJ1-6
cdr3_aa: CASSQEGSQAYNSPLHF
cdr3_nt: TGCGCCAGCAGCCAAGAGGGGTCCCAAGCCTATAATTCACCCCTCCACTTT

clone_size: -
v_call: TRBV7-9
d_call: -
j_call: TRBJ2-2
cdr3_aa: CASSLLSGAWNTGELFF
cdr3_nt: TGTGCCAGCAGCTTACTTTCGGGGGCTTGGAACACCGGGGAGCTGTTTTTT

clone_size: -
v_call: TRBV29-1
d_call: -
j_call: TRBJ1-2
cdr3_aa: CSVDDQFYGYTF
cdr3_nt: TGCAGCGTTGATGATCAGTTCTATGGCTACACCTTC

clone_size: -
v_call: TRBV4-1
d_call: -
j_call: TRBJ1-2
cdr3_aa: CASSQSSGSYGYTF
cdr3_nt: TGCGCCAGCAGCCAATCCAGTGGGAGCTATGGCTACACCTTC

clone_size: -
v_call: TRBV6-5
d_call: -
j_call: TRBJ1-1
cdr3_aa: CASNRAGEAFF
cdr3_nt: TGTGCCAGCAACAGGGCAGGTGAAGCTTTCTTT

clone_size: -
v_call: TRBV29-1
d_call: TRBD2
j_call: TRBJ2-5
cdr3_aa: CSVGLAGLGTQNF
cdr3_nt: TGCAGCGTTGGTTTAGCGGGACTGGGAACCCAGAACTTC

clone_size: -
v_call: TRBV5-1
d_call: -
j_call: TRBJ1-5
cdr3_aa: CASSREGGSDQPQHF
cdr3_nt: TGCGCCAGCAGCCGAGAGGGGGGCAGCGATCAGCCCCAGCATTTT

clone_size: -
v_call: TRBV7-2
d_call: -
j_call: TRBJ2-7
cdr3_aa: CASSGQADRAAEQYF
cdr3_nt: TGTGCCAGCAGCGGGCAGGCAGATAGGGCGGCCGAGCAGTACTTC

clone_size: -
v_call: TRBV7-2
d_call: -
j_call: TRBJ1-2
cdr3_aa: CASSLLAYGYTF
cdr3_nt: TGTGCCAGCAGCTTACTGGCTTATGGCTACACCTTC